This T cell receptor beta chain was sequenced for a study of tumor and adjacent non-tumor tissue in lung cancer. This sample's RNA came from whole unsorted tissue. The normal lung tissue was taken more than 3 cm from the tumor edge. This clonotype was observed a single time. The antigen remains undetermined. This could be a read error, since a much larger clone is one nucleotide away. The library came from three nested PCR rounds adapted from ARM-PCR protocols. TCRdb re-derived calls from the multiplex PCR reads in MiXCR, one entry per CDR3 protein. The data contain 60,000 to 90,000 distinct CDR3 sequences, 65% to 75% of them singletons. Whole-study results and caveats: Patients with more diverse tumor TCRs had worse survival.

The CDR3 has 13 residues. From germline, CDR1 is MNHNY and CDR2 SVGAGI (reference sequence). The rearrangement joins TRBV6-6 to TRBJ2-1, with 10 positions matching TRBD2. The receptor was isolated from a woman aged 45-59 years with non-small cell lung cancer. Sequencing was carried out using distant non-tumor lung tissue. In DNA, the CDR3 is TGTGCCAGCGGGACTAGCGAGAGCGATGACCAGTTCTTC. Encoded protein: CASGTSESDDQFF.